This TCR beta chain emerged from a study of Graves' ophthalmopathy and Graves' hyperthyroidism. RNA served as the template for amplifying TCR beta CDR3 regions. HTBI primers served in a first-round RT-PCR, which a second-round multiplex PCR followed. TCRdb analysed the multiplex PCR reads with MiXCR anew, one entry per CDR3 protein. Seen here are under 800,000 distinct CDR3 sequences, roughly 20% observed once, and the top ten hold approximately 6.5%. CDR1 SGHNT and CDR2 YENEEA come from the germline V gene. With 5 bases removed from V and 5 bases from J, the gap between germline ends came to 22 bases. This CDR3 is built from 16 residues. This clonotype came up a few times.

The sequencing input was peripheral blood. This receptor was obtained from a young woman with stable Graves' hyperthyroidism. Some clones in this sample may be carry-over from other donors' samples. The genes are TRBV11-3 and TRBJ2-7; either TRBD1 or TRBD2 may fit D (6 bases each). The CDR3 DNA is TGTGCCAGCAGCCCTCTGTCTCGGCAGGGGAGGAACGAGCAGTACTTC. Its translation: CASSPLSRQGRNEQYF. The whole variable domain, filled in from reference TRBV11-3 and TRBJ2-7, reads EAGVVQSPRYKIIEKKQPVAFWCNPISGHNTLYWYLQNLGQGPELLIRYENEEAVDDSQLPKDRFSAERLKGVDSTLKIQPAELGDSAVYLCASSPLSRQGRNEQYFGPGTRLTVT.